Presented here are 4 T cell receptor beta chains from one specimen sequenced in a study of blood T cell repertoires in COVID-19. Clones were sequenced by immunoSEQ multiplex PCR, and TCRdb holds only the in-frame ones, with some missing. The table lists some 320,000 clones, less than 85% of them singletons. The sample comprised PBMCs or T cells enriched from blood (not recorded which). These receptors all come from a woman aged 25 to 45 who had been exposed to COVID-19.

The CDR3 region has the DNA TGTGCCACCAGTGATAGCACCGGGACAGGGGGTACTGGGGCCAACGTCCTGACTTTC. Protein product: CATSDSTGTGGTGANVLTF. The chain couples TRBV24-1 to TRBJ2-6, with 11 bases identical to TRBD1. The length of the CDR3 is 19 residues. After removal of 3 bases from V and 2 bases from J, the junction contained 8 bases not matched to a gene. Looked up from germline, CDR1 is KGHDR and CDR2 is SFDVKD.

The chain is built from TRBV15 and TRBJ1-5; no clear D. The germline V gene has CDR1 LNHNV and CDR2 YYDKDF (reference sequence). The ends were cut back, 5 bases at V and 0 bases at J, with 11 bases in the middle. The CDR3 is 15 residues long. The CDR3 DNA is TGTGCCACCAGCCGCGATACCCTTAGCAATCAGCCCCAGCATTTT. It yields the protein CATSRDTLSNQPQHF.

The V and J genes are TRBV28 and TRBJ2-1, with D perhaps TRBD1 (6 bases). V was trimmed by 5 bases and J by 7 bases, leaving 27 bases between them. CDR3 length: 18 residues. From germline, CDR1 is MDHEN and CDR2 SYDVKM. The CDR3 protein is CASSSVVPRQAASNEQFF. CDR3 DNA: TGTGCCAGCAGTAGCGTCGTCCCGAGACAGGCGGCATCAAATGAGCAGTTCTTC.

This clone has a single count. The chain links TRBV28 to TRBJ1-5; D is uncertain. V was clipped by 4 bases and J by 0 bases, with 7 bases between them. Germline V gene data show CDR1 as MDHEN and CDR2 as SYDVKM. The CDR3 consists of 14 residues. For the CDR3, the DNA is TGTGCCAGCAGTTCACTGATTAGCAATCAGCCCCAGCATTTT. Protein sequence: CASSSLISNQPQHF.